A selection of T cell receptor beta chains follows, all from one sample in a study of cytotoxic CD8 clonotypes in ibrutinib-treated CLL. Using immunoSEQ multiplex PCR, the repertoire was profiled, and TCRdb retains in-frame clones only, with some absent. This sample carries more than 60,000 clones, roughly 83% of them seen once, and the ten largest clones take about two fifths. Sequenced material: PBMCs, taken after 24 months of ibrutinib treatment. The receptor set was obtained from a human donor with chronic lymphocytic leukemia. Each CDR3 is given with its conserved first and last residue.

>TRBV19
CASSIARGEKYGYTF
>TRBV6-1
CASREAGTRNYEQYF
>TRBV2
CASSSGERDGYTF
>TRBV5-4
CASSLGPMNTGELFF
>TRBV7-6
CASSLGAGGYTDTQYF
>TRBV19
CASSRQRANYGYTF
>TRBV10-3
CAISERTGQGTQYF
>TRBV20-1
CSAAKTYEQYF
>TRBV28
CASSSRARASYEQYF
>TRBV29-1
CSVRQGANQPQHF
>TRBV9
CASSVGPSTDTQYF
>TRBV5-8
CASTLWGSADTQYF
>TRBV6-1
CASRGDSSYNEQFF
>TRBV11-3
CASSSGPGSYEQYF
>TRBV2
CASSEALGTSGRRAGELFF
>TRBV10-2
CASSAPGQTYEQYF
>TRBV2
CASSGFSGSFAGELFF
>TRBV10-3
CAISAVAGDTEAFF
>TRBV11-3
CASSFHTDTQYF
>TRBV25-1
CASSGTASSGELFF
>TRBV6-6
CASSSTSATDTQYF
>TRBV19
CASRLQEGLNNEQFF
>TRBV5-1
CASSLGPRGYEQYF
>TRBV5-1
CASSLKETQYF
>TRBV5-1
CASSLGWGQGEGYEQYF
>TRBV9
CASSPRDRGRNTEAFF
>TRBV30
CAWSSSGWTEQYF
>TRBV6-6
CASSYSSSQETQYF
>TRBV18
CASSSQGNTEAFF
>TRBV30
CAWREVDRDEGEQYF
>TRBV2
CASSFYEQYF
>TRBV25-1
CASSEFGGHTDTQYF
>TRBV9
CASSVGGLSNQPQHF
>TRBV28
CASKGQGLEQFF
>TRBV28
CAILEAGQGFRGAFF
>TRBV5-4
CASSRDRGPTRREQYF
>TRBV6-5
CASNSPGQAYEQYF
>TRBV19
CASSRAPSNTEAFF
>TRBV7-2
CASSSPLLADSYNEQFF
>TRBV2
CASSMSVLGNYNEQFF
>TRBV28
CASSFGLAGGLVRYEQYF
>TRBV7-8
CASSRRQGVWTEAFF
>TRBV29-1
CSVDGLAGNSYEQYF
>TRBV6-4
CASSSGGAPSNQPQHF
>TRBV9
CASSVVPSGSRNEQFF
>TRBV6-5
CASSYSNFREKYF
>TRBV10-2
CASRLAGGPGAGELFF
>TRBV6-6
CASSQRVGDTQYF
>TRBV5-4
CASSVRVGTEAFF
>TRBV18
CASSPESGNTIYF
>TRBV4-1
CASSIHVEAFF
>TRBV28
CASSETSFFSYNEQFF
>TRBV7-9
CASSLSAATYEQYF
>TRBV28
CASSFRARLENYGYTF
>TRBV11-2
CASSPLLSGGGGQYF
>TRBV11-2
CASSSGLAVSYNEQFF
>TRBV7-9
CASSLVTGAGANVLTF
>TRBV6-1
CASSDRRGLAYEQYF
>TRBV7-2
CASSLTSGTEYGYTF
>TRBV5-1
CASSLVSSGTGRETQYF